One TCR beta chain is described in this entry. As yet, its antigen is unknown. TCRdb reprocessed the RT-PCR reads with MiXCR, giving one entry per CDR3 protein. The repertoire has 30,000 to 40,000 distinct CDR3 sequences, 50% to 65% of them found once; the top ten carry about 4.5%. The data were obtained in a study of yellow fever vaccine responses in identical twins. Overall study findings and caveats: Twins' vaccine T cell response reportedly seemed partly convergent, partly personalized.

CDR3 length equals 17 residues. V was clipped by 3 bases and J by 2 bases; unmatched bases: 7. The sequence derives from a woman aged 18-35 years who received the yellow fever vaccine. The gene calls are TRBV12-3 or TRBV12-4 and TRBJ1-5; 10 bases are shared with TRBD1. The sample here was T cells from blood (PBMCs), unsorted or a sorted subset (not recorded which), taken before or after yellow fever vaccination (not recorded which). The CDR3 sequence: CASSFRRQGARNQPQHF. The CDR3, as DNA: TGTGCCAGCAGTTTCAGGAGACAGGGGGCTCGCAATCAGCCCCAGCATTTT.